Below are 18 T cell receptor beta chains sequenced from a single sample in a study of blood T cell repertoires in COVID-19. The data were produced by immunoSEQ multiplex PCR, yet TCRdb's version contains in-frame clones alone and is incomplete. The sample shows 50,000 to 55,000 clones, 75% to 90% of them seen only once. Sequencing was carried out using peripheral blood. These receptors were taken from a man aged 55 to 70 with acute or convalescent COVID-19.

In its sample, this clone was seen a few times. The chain combines TRBV5-1 with TRBJ1-2; TRBD1 matches 10 bases. This CDR3 comprises 15 residues. The V and J ends lost 4 bases and 6 bases, in that order; junction bases with no gene match: 9. Germline loops: CDR1 SGHRS, CDR2 YFSETQ. The CDR3 bases are TGCGCCAGCAGCCCCGGACCCGGGACAGGGGATGGCTACACCTTC. Residues: CASSPGPGTGDGYTF.

This chain's CDR3 is CASSVESGMPYNEQFF. As DNA, the CDR3 is TGTGCCAGCAGCGTAGAGTCAGGGATGCCCTACAATGAGCAGTTCTTC. This chain connects TRBV9 to TRBJ2-1; possible D gene TRBD1, 5 bases. In germline, CDR1 is SGDLS, CDR2 YYNGEE. The CDR3 loop spans 16 amino acids. V dropped 0 bases and J dropped 2 bases, with 12 bases sitting between them.

J is TRBJ1-1 and V is TRBV9; TRBD1 is a possible D gene (5 bases). CDR3 length equals 14 residues. V lost 4 bases and J lost 5, with 15 bases in between. Germline lookup yields CDR1 SGDLS and CDR2 YYNGEE. The CDR3 DNA sequence: TGTGCCAGCAGCACCGGGACTTTCGGGACTGAAGCTTTCTTT. It codes for CASSTGTFGTEAFF.

This clone was found a few times. The chain has TRBV15 and TRBJ1-3; 9 nucleotides agree with TRBD1. In germline, CDR1 is LNHNV, CDR2 YYDKDF (reference sequence). Losses at the gene ends were 1 base for V and 0 bases for J; bases not matched to a gene: 1. CDR3 length: 16 residues. DNA of the CDR3: TGTGCCACCAGCAGAGGGGACAGGGCCTCTGGAAACACCATATATTTT. Its protein product is CATSRGDRASGNTIYF.

This chain links TRBV2 with TRBJ1-2, with 12 bases matching TRBD1. This CDR3 has 17 residues. Germline V lookup: CDR1 SNHLY, CDR2 FYNNEI. The V and J ends lost 6 bases and 2 bases, in that order; junction bases with no gene match: 10. The CDR3 is CASSVQGTGGGNYGYTF. CDR3 bases: TGTGCCAGCAGCGTACAAGGGACAGGGGGCGGAAACTATGGCTACACCTTC.

This chain connects TRBV10-3 to TRBJ2-5; TRBD2 matches 7 bases. The CDR3 covers 14 residues. J was trimmed by 2 bases and V by 4 bases; bases with no gene match: 4. Germline loops: CDR1 ENHRY, CDR2 SYGVKD. The DNA of the CDR3 is TGTGCCATCAGTGCAGGGACTACTCAAGAGACCCAGTACTTC. Its translation: CAISAGTTQETQYF.

The V gene is TRBV4-1, the J gene TRBJ2-7, with 13 bases matching TRBD2. The CDR3 runs to 16 residues. Germline V gives CDR1 MGHRA, CDR2 YSYEKL. V lost 5 bases, J lost 7 bases, and 11 bases stayed unmatched. The CDR3 coding sequence is TGCGCCAGCAGCGCTCCCACGACTAGCGGGAGGCATGAGCAGTACTTC. It translates to CASSAPTTSGRHEQYF.

The chain has TRBV20-1 and TRBJ1-1; D may be TRBD1 (6 bases). CDR3 length: 12 residues. V dropped 3 bases and J dropped 5 bases, with 10 bases sitting between them. The V gene's germline CDR1 is DFQATT and CDR2 SNEGSKA (reference sequence). CDR3 coding DNA: TGCAGTGCTAGTGGAGGGGGAACTGAAGCTTTCTTT. It is translated as CSASGGGTEAFF.

The chain carries TRBV4-1 and TRBJ1-1; weak D call: TRBD1 (6 bases). V was trimmed by 4 bases and J by 3 bases, leaving 15 bases between them. The CDR3 totals 15 residues. Per germline, CDR1 MGHRA and CDR2 YSYEKL. CDR3 DNA sequence: TGCGCCAGCAGCCCCACAGGGAGAGGGGACACTGAAGCTTTCTTT. As protein: CASSPTGRGDTEAFF.

Only a few counts were recorded for this clone. V is TRBV4-2 and J is TRBJ2-2; TRBD2 aligns across 8 bases. This CDR3 is 16 amino acids long. Germline V gives CDR1 LGHNA, CDR2 YNFKEQ. V lost 4 bases, J lost 2 bases, and 6 bases stayed unmatched. CDR3 sequence reads: CASSRISGKNTGELFF. The CDR3 nucleotides read TGTGCCAGCAGCCGCATTAGCGGGAAAAACACCGGGGAGCTGTTTTTT.

This clone was recorded only once. The chain is built from TRBV25-1 and TRBJ2-1; D is tentatively TRBD1 or TRBD2 (5 bases each). Germline values: CDR1 MGHDK, CDR2 SYGVNS. Trimming left V 8 bases short and J 3 bases short, with 14 bases between. CDR3 length: 14 residues. This CDR3 reads CASGGGHLYNEQFF. The CDR3 DNA is TGTGCCAGCGGTGGAGGACACCTCTACAATGAGCAGTTCTTC.

The V gene is TRBV6-5, the J gene TRBJ1-2; TRBD1 matches 7 bases. The CDR3 is made up of 15 amino acids. From germline, CDR1 is MNHEY and CDR2 SVGAGI. The ends lost 6 bases at V and 2 bases at J; junction bases unmatched: 9. The CDR3 sequence: CASRVLQGTNYGYTF. CDR3 bases: TGTGCCAGCAGAGTATTACAGGGGACCAACTATGGCTACACCTTC.

This clone came up once. The chain uses TRBV7-9 and TRBJ2-7, with a tentative D call TRBD2 (6 bases). The V gene lost 7 bases and the J gene lost 2 bases, with 12 bases spanning the gap. This CDR3 has 13 residues. CDR1 SEHNR and CDR2 FQNEAQ come from the germline V gene (reference sequence). The CDR3 region is CASTPEGPYEQYF. CDR3 bases: TGTGCCAGCACCCCGGAGGGTCCCTACGAGCAGTACTTC.

This chain connects TRBV6-5 to TRBJ1-5, with 9 bases fitting TRBD1. The CDR3 runs 14 residues. Trimming took 6 bases from V and 6 from J; bases not matched to a gene: 6. The germline gives CDR1 MNHEY, CDR2 SVGAGI. The DNA of the CDR3 is TGTGCCAGCAGGAGGACAGGGGTAAGTCAGCCCCAGCATTTT. This gives the protein CASRRTGVSQPQHF.

This chain uses TRBV3-1 (or the pseudogene TRBV3-2) with TRBJ2-5, with D possibly matching TRBD1 (5 bases). Per the germline V gene, CDR1 is LGHDT and CDR2 is YNNKEL (reference sequence). V dropped 1 base and J dropped 3 bases, with 15 bases sitting between them. The CDR3 covers 16 residues. CDR3 nucleotide sequence: TGTGCCAGCAGCCAAGGCCTTGGGGCGGCCGAAGAGACCCAGTACTTC. Encoded protein: CASSQGLGAAEETQYF.

The CDR3 sequence is CASSLWTDTDTQYF. The CDR3 coding sequence is TGTGCCAGCAGCTTGTGGACAGACACAGATACGCAGTATTTT. This chain connects TRBV7-2 to TRBJ2-3, with a weak D call TRBD1 (6 bases). The CDR3 covers 14 residues. The germline V and J ends were trimmed by 3 bases and 2 bases, with 9 bases remaining between them. Germline V lookup: CDR1 SGHTA, CDR2 FQGNSA.

This clone was counted a single time. The CDR3 nucleotides read TGCGCCAGCAGCCTAGCCCAAGAGACCCAGTACTTC. This encodes CASSLAQETQYF. The chain couples TRBV5-1 to TRBJ2-5, with D possibly TRBD2 on 5 matching bases. Trimming shortened V by 4 bases and J by 1 base, and 5 bases separated the two germline ends. The germline V gene has CDR1 SGHRS and CDR2 YFSETQ. This CDR3 contains 12 residues.

This chain connects TRBV28 to TRBJ2-7; TRBD1 is a possible D gene (6 bases). CDR1 is MDHEN and CDR2 is SYDVKM in the germline V gene. The CDR3 is 15 residues long. V was cut by 4 bases and J by 2 bases, with 15 bases left in between. The DNA of the CDR3 is TGTGCCAGCAGTTCGTCAGGGGCCCCAGCCTACGAGCAGTACTTC. Protein product: CASSSSGAPAYEQYF.